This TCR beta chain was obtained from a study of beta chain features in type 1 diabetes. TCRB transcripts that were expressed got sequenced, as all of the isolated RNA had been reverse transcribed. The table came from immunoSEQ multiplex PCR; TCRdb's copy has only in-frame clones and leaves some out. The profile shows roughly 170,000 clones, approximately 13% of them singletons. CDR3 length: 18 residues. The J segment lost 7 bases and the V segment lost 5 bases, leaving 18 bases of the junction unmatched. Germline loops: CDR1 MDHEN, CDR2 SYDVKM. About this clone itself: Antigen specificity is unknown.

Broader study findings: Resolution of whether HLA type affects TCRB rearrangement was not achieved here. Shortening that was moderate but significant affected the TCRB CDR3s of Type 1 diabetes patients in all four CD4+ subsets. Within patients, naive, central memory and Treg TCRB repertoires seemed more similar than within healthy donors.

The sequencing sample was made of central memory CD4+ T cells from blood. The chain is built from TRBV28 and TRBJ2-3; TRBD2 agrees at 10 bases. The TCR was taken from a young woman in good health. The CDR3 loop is CASSPSSASGSGRYTQYF. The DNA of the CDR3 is TGTGCCAGCAGTCCATCCTCGGCTAGCGGGAGCGGTCGGTATACGCAGTATTTT.